The clone carrying this T cell receptor (beta chain) was observed many times. Its antigen is not identified. This sample is drawn from a study of molecular identifiers for immune sequencing clone quantification. Notes on the study in general: In CMV-specific effectors, clones above 20 copies held over 97% of molecules; naive, under 1%.

This CDR3 has 13 amino acids. Trimming pared 6 bases from V and 10 bases from J, leaving 13 bases between. Germline assignment: CDR1 MNHEY and CDR2 SVGEGT. Construction of naive CD8 libraries employed roughly 19,000 to 1,100,000 sorted cells together with 10%, 30% or 50% RNA. Naive CD8 T cells were sorted, and the gate applied was CD8+CD4-CCR7+CD45RA+. The use of previously described methods and listed TCR primers produced the bulk TCR libraries. MiXCR, applied by TCRdb to the PCR reads, yields one record per CDR3 protein. Among about 500,000 distinct CDR3 sequences listed, around 23% were seen once. The material sequenced was naive CD8+ T cells from blood, with Jurkat cell RNA spiked in. Subset reported: FACS-sorted CD8+CD4-CCR7+CD45RA+ naive T cells. This clonotype was obtained from a human donor in good health. Some libraries in this study had Jurkat cell RNA spiked in. This chain links TRBV6-2 or TRBV6-3 with TRBJ1-6; no clear D gene. The CDR3 loop is CASRGAGVSPLHF. CDR3 coding DNA: TGTGCCAGCAGAGGTGCAGGAGTGTCACCCCTCCACTTT.